This T cell receptor (beta chain) was identified in a study of T-cell memory formation after mild COVID-19. Study-level findings and limits: CD4+ contracting clones were mainly CM and EM; CD8+ ones, EMRA.

The CDR3 loop spans 14 amino acids. Germline-derived CDR1 and CDR2 are SGHDT and YYEEEE. V was pared by 4 bases and J by 5 bases, with 15 bases between. This clonotype was picked up many times. What it binds is unknown. TCRdb used MiXCR to reprocess the 5' RACE reads, holding one entry per CDR3 protein. The data show 280,000 or so distinct CDR3 sequences, less than 9.5% seen once. The V gene is TRBV5-6, the J gene TRBJ2-5, with D possibly matching TRBD2 (6 bases). This clonotype was obtained from a man younger than 35 who had mild COVID-19 (a few samples of this study predate the infection). Cell type and time point are not known. Source material: PBMCs or a T cell subset sorted from them (not recorded which). DNA of the CDR3: TGTGCCAGCAGCCTCCTTGGGGGGAAGGAGACCCAGTACTTC. It encodes CASSLLGGKETQYF.